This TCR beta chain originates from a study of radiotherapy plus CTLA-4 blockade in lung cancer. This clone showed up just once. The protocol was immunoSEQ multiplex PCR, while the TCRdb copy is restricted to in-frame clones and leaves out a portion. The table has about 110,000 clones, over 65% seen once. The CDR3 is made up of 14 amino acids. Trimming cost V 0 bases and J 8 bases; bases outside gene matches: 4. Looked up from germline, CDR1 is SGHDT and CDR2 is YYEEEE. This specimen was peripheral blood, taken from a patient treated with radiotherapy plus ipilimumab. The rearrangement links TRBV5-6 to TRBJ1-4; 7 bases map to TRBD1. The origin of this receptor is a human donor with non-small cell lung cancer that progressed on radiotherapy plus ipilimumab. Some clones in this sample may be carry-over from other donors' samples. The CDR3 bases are TGTGCCAGCAGCTTGGGACAGGGACTCGAAAAACTGTTTTTT. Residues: CASSLGQGLEKLFF.